This T cell receptor beta chain derives from a study of blood T cell repertoires in COVID-19. Clones were read by immunoSEQ multiplex PCR, and TCRdb kept only the in-frame ones, dropping some. Among over 50,000 clones listed, 75% to 95% were seen once. The junction had 8 bases not matched to a gene; V was cut back by 3 bases and J by 0 bases. The CDR3 runs to 17 residues. Germline V gene data show CDR1 as LNHDA and CDR2 as SQIVND (reference sequence). Sequenced: peripheral blood. V gene TRBV19 combines with J gene TRBJ1-5; 7 bases match TRBD1. The sequence came from a human donor with active COVID-19. The donor label of this sample is uncertain. This chain's CDR3 is CASSIRQGVYSNQPQHF. The CDR3 bases are TGTGCCAGTAGTATTCGGCAGGGGGTTTATAGCAATCAGCCCCAGCATTTT.